This TCR beta chain was observed in a study of glioma-infiltrating T cells. The V gene lost 4 bases and the J gene lost 3 bases, with 11 bases spanning the gap. Germline loops: CDR1 SGHTA, CDR2 FQGNSA. This CDR3 region has 14 residues. Study-level points and caveats: Non-neoplastic patients had below-expected tissue-blood divergence, while all gliomas exceeded expectation. CDR3 overlap between tissue and blood was very small.

Amplification of TCR alpha and beta CDR3 regions from RNA used iRepertoire nested multiplex PCR. Tissue mRNA or PBMC total RNA, roughly 85-450 ng, went into one-step reverse transcription and amplification. TCRdb fed the multiplex PCR reads into MiXCR, producing one record per CDR3 protein. The sample includes some 120,000 distinct CDR3 sequences, 20% to 25% of them seen just once. This clonotype appeared many times. The target antigen is unknown. This chain joins TRBV7-2 and TRBJ2-3; D unresolved. The sequenced sample consisted of glioma tissue, nonneoplastic brain tissue, or PBMCs (not recorded which). The source is a human donor with low-grade glioma or glioblastoma, undergoing nonglioma brain surgery, or in good health (not recorded which). The CDR3 nucleotides are TGTGCCAGCAGCTATCGGGTAGTTACAGATACGCAGTATTTT. Its translation is CASSYRVVTDTQYF.